Below, one T cell receptor beta chain is given with its context. This sample is drawn from a study of control samples from healthy donors and cancer patients. Sequenced by immunoSEQ multiplex PCR; TCRdb stores in-frame clones only, minus some. The profile shows about 99,000 clones, approximately 90% of them singletons. Unmatched junction bases numbered 3, after V lost 0 bases and J lost 6 bases. From germline, CDR1 is SGHDT and CDR2 YYEEEE. This CDR3 has 13 amino acids. The receptor was isolated from a man in his sixties with lung cancer. The chain has TRBV5-6 and TRBJ2-7, with 7 bases aligning to TRBD1. Sequenced input: PBMCs. The CDR3 region has the DNA TGTGCCAGCAGCTTGGCGGCAGGGGGCGAGCAGTACGTC. Its translation is CASSLAAGGEQYV.